Listed below are T cell receptor beta chains from one sample, sequenced in a study of blood T cells in healthy people across ages. TCRdb used MiXCR to reprocess the 5' RACE reads, holding one entry per CDR3 protein. This table has around 580,000 distinct CDR3 sequences, around 50% appearing once. Sequenced: blood. These receptors came from a man older than 75 in good health. The CDR3 runs from the conserved cysteine through the conserved F or W. A D gene is named only where the DNA matches it firmly. Part of the rows lack a size; the others show once, few, many or a class for expanded clones.

v_gene	abundance	j_gene	d_gene	CDR3aa	CDR3nt
TRBV20-1	.	TRBJ1-4	TRBD1	CSASNGQGATNEKLFF	TGCAGTGCTTCCAACGGACAGGGAGCAACTAATGAAAAACTGTTTTTT
TRBV6-2/TRBV6-3	.	TRBJ2-3	TRBD2	CTSSRTSGSLDTQYF	TGTACCAGCAGCCGGACTAGCGGGAGTCTAGATACGCAGTATTTT
TRBV10-3	.	TRBJ1-1	.	CAHGPGNTEAFF	TGTGCCCACGGGCCAGGTAACACTGAAGCTTTCTTT
TRBV20-1	few	TRBJ2-7	TRBD1	CSASTDRAYEQYF	TGCAGTGCTAGTACCGACAGGGCCTACGAGCAGTACTTC
TRBV14	.	TRBJ2-2	.	CASTQRPNTGELFF	TGTGCCAGCACTCAGAGACCGAACACCGGGGAGCTGTTTTTT
TRBV5-1	few	TRBJ2-3	TRBD2	CASSLGLAGYTDTQYF	TGTGCCAGCAGCTTGGGACTAGCGGGGTATACAGATACGCAGTATTTT
TRBV20-1	.	TRBJ2-1	TRBD1	CSAREGDSYNEQFF	TGCAGTGCTAGAGAGGGGGACAGCTACAATGAGCAGTTCTTC
TRBV5-1	.	TRBJ2-1	TRBD2	CASSLEGTSGGSYNEQFF	TGCGCCAGCAGCTTGGAGGGGACTAGCGGGGGCTCCTACAATGAGCAGTTCTTC
TRBV27	few	TRBJ1-2	TRBD1	CASRGQGNYGYTF	TGTGCCAGCAGAGGACAGGGGAACTATGGCTACACCTTC
TRBV5-1	.	TRBJ2-3	TRBD2	CASSAPTSGGHTQYF	TGCGCCAGCAGCGCACCGACTAGCGGGGGACATACGCAGTATTTT
TRBV30	.	TRBJ2-7	.	CAWSKGPGEQYF	TGTGCCTGGAGCAAGGGCCCGGGAGAGCAGTACTTC
TRBV7-8	.	TRBJ1-1	.	CASSLGDLVFGAFF	TGTGCCAGCAGCTTAGGGGACCTTGTTTTCGGGGCTTTCTTT
TRBV11-2	.	TRBJ2-3	TRBD2	CASSLGPGLAADGDTQYF	TGTGCCAGCAGCTTAGGGCCGGGACTAGCGGCCGATGGTGACACGCAGTATTTT
TRBV12-3/TRBV12-4	.	TRBJ2-4	TRBD2	CASSPPGLVVTQYF	TGTGCCAGCAGTCCCCCGGGACTAGTGGTTACTCAGTACTTC
TRBV4-1	.	TRBJ2-3	TRBD2	CASSQSGLAGLSTDTQYF	TGCGCCAGCAGCCAGAGCGGCTTAGCGGGACTTTCGACAGATACGCAGTATTTT
TRBV5-1	.	TRBJ2-1	.	CASSLVPGTYNEQFF	TGCGCCAGCAGCTTGGTACCTGGAACCTACAATGAGCAGTTCTTC
TRBV20-1	few	TRBJ2-7	.	CSARDQAGYSYEQYF	TGCAGTGCTAGAGATCAGGCAGGGTACTCCTACGAGCAGTACTTC
TRBV20-1	.	TRBJ1-5	TRBD1	CSSLGQGNQPQHF	TGCAGTTCCCTAGGACAGGGAAATCAGCCCCAGCATTTT
TRBV10-3	.	TRBJ1-4	TRBD1	CAISPGTGKGRTNEKLFF	TGTGCCATCAGCCCCGGGACAGGAAAAGGGAGGACTAATGAAAAACTGTTTTTT
TRBV2	.	TRBJ2-1	TRBD2	CASGTSGYNGQFF	TGTGCCAGCGGGACTAGCGGATACAATGGGCAGTTCTTC
TRBV20-1	.	TRBJ1-2	.	CSARTGWNYDYTF	TGCAGTGCTAGGACAGGTTGGAACTATGACTACACCTTC
TRBV6-6	many	TRBJ2-7	TRBD1	CASNRVGTGVSYEQYF	TGTGCCAGCAATAGAGTAGGGACAGGGGTTTCCTACGAGCAGTACTTC
TRBV6-5	.	TRBJ1-1	.	CASSYRDTEAEAFF	TGTGCCAGCAGTTACCGGGACACCGAGGCTGAAGCTTTCTTT
TRBV7-3	.	TRBJ2-3	.	CASSLRITGTSTDTQYF	TGTGCCAGCAGTTTAAGGATAACGGGGACCAGCACAGATACGCAGTATTTT
TRBV12-3/TRBV12-4	few	TRBJ1-1	.	CASSALSGWDTEAFF	TGTGCCAGCAGTGCCCTATCAGGGTGGGACACTGAAGCTTTCTTT
TRBV27	few	TRBJ2-4	.	CASSDLIRENIQYF	TGTGCCAGCAGTGATCTTATCAGGGAAAACATTCAGTACTTC
TRBV7-3	.	TRBJ1-1	.	CASSLDPGSTEAFF	TGTGCCAGCAGCTTAGATCCGGGGAGCACTGAAGCTTTCTTT
TRBV9	.	TRBJ2-2	TRBD2	CASSGQLAGGQYTGELFF	TGTGCCAGCAGCGGGCAACTAGCGGGGGGCCAATACACCGGGGAGCTGTTTTTT
TRBV7-2	few	TRBJ1-1	.	CASSSQVRNEAFF	TGTGCCAGCAGCTCCCAGGTCCGGAATGAAGCTTTCTTT
TRBV11-1	.	TRBJ1-4	.	CASSLRTTSGNEKLFF	TGTGCCAGCAGCTTGAGGACAACCTCGGGTAATGAAAAACTGTTTTTT
TRBV18	.	TRBJ2-6	.	CASSSQPRSGANVLTF	TGTGCCAGCTCATCCCAACCCCGATCTGGGGCCAACGTCCTGACTTTC
TRBV20-1	.	TRBJ1-5	TRBD1	CSARDLPGQGTVSNQPQHF	TGCAGTGCTAGAGATCTCCCGGGACAGGGAACGGTTAGCAATCAGCCCCAGCATTTT
TRBV10-3	.	TRBJ2-7	.	CAIGGSIGYYEQYF	TGTGCCATCGGTGGGTCTATAGGCTACTACGAGCAGTACTTC
TRBV7-8	.	TRBJ2-3	TRBD1	CASSLGTGATTDTQYF	TGTGCCAGCAGCTTAGGGACAGGGGCAACCACAGATACGCAGTATTTT
TRBV18	many	TRBJ2-7	.	CASSPQGDDEQYF	TGTGCCAGCTCACCACAAGGGGACGACGAGCAGTACTTC
TRBV9	.	TRBJ2-7	.	CASIEGYEQYF	TGTGCCAGCATCGAAGGCTACGAGCAGTACTTC
TRBV5-1	many	TRBJ2-7	.	CASSLGRDYEQYF	TGCGCCAGCAGCTTAGGCAGAGACTACGAGCAGTACTTC
TRBV4-1	.	TRBJ1-5	TRBD1	CASSQDKGAQPQHF	TGCGCCAGCAGCCAAGATAAGGGGGCTCAGCCCCAGCATTTT
TRBV2	.	TRBJ1-6	TRBD1	CASSPRTGDNSPPHF	TGTGCCAGCAGTCCTCGGACAGGCGATAATTCACCCCCCCACTTT
TRBV5-5	.	TRBJ2-7	TRBD1	CASSVDRGRTYEQYF	TGTGCCAGCAGCGTGGACAGGGGCCGAACCTACGAGCAGTACTTC
TRBV29-1	few	TRBJ1-2	.	CSVAPDRLSGYTF	TGCAGCGTTGCCCCGGACAGACTCAGTGGCTACACCTTC
TRBV7-2	.	TRBJ2-7	TRBD1	CASSFTPGQGYEQYF	TGTGCCAGCAGCTTTACCCCGGGACAGGGCTACGAGCAGTACTTC
TRBV7-6	few	TRBJ2-1	TRBD2	CASSSTLPGLAGGNEQFF	TGTGCCAGCAGCTCAACGCTCCCGGGACTAGCGGGGGGAAATGAGCAGTTCTTC
TRBV7-8	once	TRBJ2-1	TRBD2	CASSPQGGRANNEQFF	TGTGCCAGCAGCCCACAGGGCGGGAGGGCCAACAATGAGCAGTTCTTC
TRBV10-3	.	TRBJ2-7	.	CAISESKDRPYEQYF	TGTGCCATCAGTGAGTCAAAGGACAGACCCTACGAGCAGTACTTC
TRBV29-1	few	TRBJ2-3	.	CSASLESGATTDTQYF	TGCAGCGCGTCCCTTGAGAGCGGAGCCACCACAGATACGCAGTATTTT
TRBV6-6	many	TRBJ2-1	TRBD2	CASSPRGTSGMGEQFF	TGTGCCAGCAGCCCTAGAGGGACTAGCGGGATGGGTGAGCAGTTCTTC
TRBV5-1	.	TRBJ1-2	.	CASSHDKDGYTF	TGCGCCAGCAGCCATGACAAGGATGGCTACACCTTC
TRBV7-9	.	TRBJ1-2	.	CASHIATGNINYGYTF	TGTGCCAGTCATATTGCTACAGGGAACATCAACTATGGCTACACCTTC
TRBV12-3/TRBV12-4	.	TRBJ2-3	TRBD1	CASSFYRTGTDTQYF	TGTGCCAGCAGTTTCTATAGGACAGGGACAGATACGCAGTATTTT
TRBV27	.	TRBJ2-5	TRBD2	CASSVEDGGAQYF	TGTGCCAGCAGTGTAGAGGATGGGGGGGCCCAGTACTTC
TRBV29-1	.	TRBJ2-3	.	CSVEDRTTDTQYF	TGCAGCGTTGAAGACAGGACAACAGATACGCAGTATTTT
TRBV6-5	many	TRBJ2-7	.	CASSYSRGNPYEQYF	TGTGCCAGCAGTTACTCCAGGGGAAACCCCTACGAGCAGTACTTC
TRBV5-1	few	TRBJ2-7	TRBD1	CASSTDRGRHEQYF	TGCGCCAGCAGCACCGACAGGGGCAGGCACGAGCAGTACTTC